This is a list of T cell receptor beta chains from one sample in a study of vaccination effects on CD4 cells after COVID-19. This table comes from immunoSEQ multiplex PCR, and its TCRdb copy is limited to in-frame clones, with some not included. This table holds some 70,000 clones, approximately 81% found once. Their cognate antigens are unknown. The sequenced sample was CD4+ T cells from PBMCs cultured with HCoV-229E spike peptides, obtained after COVID-19 vaccination. The receptors originated from a human donor who received a COVID-19 vaccine. Both conserved end residues are part of each CDR3. The D gene is left open where the match is weak. Only part of the rows carry a size: once, few, many, or a class if the clone is expanded.

>12|NA|NA|TRBV2|TRBJ2-5
CASSEALETQYF
TGTGCCAGCAGTGAAGCGCTAGAGACCCAGTACTTC
>13|NA|NA|TRBV18|TRBJ2-5
CASSPGDWETQYF
TGTGCCAGCTCACCAGGAGATTGGGAGACCCAGTACTTC
>13|NA|NA|TRBV2|TRBJ2-2
CASSNRLAGELFF
TGTGCCAGCAGCAACAGACTGGCCGGGGAGCTGTTTTTT
>16|NA|few|TRBV4-1|TRBJ2-2
CASSQPSGERAGELFF
TGCGCCAGCAGCCAGCCCTCCGGGGAGCGTGCCGGGGAGCTGTTTTTT
>14|NA|NA|TRBV10-3|TRBJ1-5
CAISEAGTNQPQHF
TGTGCCATCAGTGAAGCCGGGACAAACCAGCCCCAGCATTTT
>12|NA|NA|TRBV7-2|TRBJ1-4
CASSLVREKLFF
TGTGCCAGCAGCTTAGTACGTGAAAAACTGTTTTTT
>15|TRBD1|NA|TRBV24-1|TRBJ2-3
CATSDPGTGGNTQYF
TGTGCCACCAGTGATCCCGGGACAGGGGGAAATACGCAGTATTTT
>13|NA|NA|TRBV19|TRBJ1-5
CASSRGVQQPQHF
TGTGCCTCCTCGCGGGGGGTGCAGCAGCCCCAGCATTTT
>14|NA|NA|TRBV24-1|TRBJ1-5
CATDRGQVNQPQHF
TGTGCCACTGATCGGGGCCAAGTCAATCAGCCCCAGCATTTT
>15|TRBD2|NA|TRBV19|TRBJ2-3
CASSVGGARTDTQYF
TGTGCCAGTAGTGTCGGGGGGGCCAGGACAGATACGCAGTATTTT
>15|NA|NA|TRBV3-1/TRBV3-2|TRBJ2-1
CASSPWARGQNEQFF
TGTGCCAGCAGCCCGTGGGCGCGAGGTCAAAATGAGCAGTTCTTC
>15|TRBD1|once|TRBV2|TRBJ1-4
CASSVQGVGNEKLFF
TGTGCCAGCAGCGTTCAGGGGGTTGGTAATGAAAAACTGTTTTTT
>14|NA|NA|TRBV18|TRBJ1-1
CASSPMGLNTEAFF
TGTGCCAGCTCACCGATGGGGTTGAACACTGAAGCTTTCTTT
>14|NA|NA|TRBV5-1|TRBJ2-5
CASSVRRGEETQYF
TGCGCCAGCAGCGTACGACGAGGGGAGGAGACCCAGTACTTC